Below, one TCR beta chain is given with its context. The antigen remains unidentified. The data were taken from a study of T cells expressing NK-cell markers. 5'RACE template switching with UMIs produced the TCR beta cDNA. TCRdb reprocessed the 5' RACE reads, with one entry per CDR3 protein and no DNA. Its listing shows about 440,000 distinct CDR3 sequences. CDR3 length: 15 amino acids. From germline, CDR1 is DFQATT and CDR2 SNEGSKA (reference sequence). Whole-study results and caveats: NKG2C+ dominant clonotypes from 5 to 7 donors made up about 1.0-7.5% of CD8+ T cells.

V usage is TRBV20-1 and J usage is TRBJ2-7; TCRdb indicates TRBD2, and absent DNA this call remains unverified. Sequences were obtained from blood T cells: a sorted CD56 or NKG2C T cell subset, CD4+ or CD8+ T cells, or bulk PBMC T cells (not recorded which). The source of this sequence is a woman aged 18 to 75 in good health. This CDR3 is CSAKPMASGSYEQYF.